These 14 T cell receptor beta chains were all obtained from the same sample, sequenced in a study of T cells in Graves' hyperthyroidism and ophthalmopathy. Amplification of TCR beta CDR3 regions used RNA as the template. The HTBI primer set was used in a first-round RT-PCR of the TCR CDR3. Using its own MiXCR run on the multiplex PCR reads, TCRdb lists one record per CDR3 protein. This sample yields over 300,000 distinct CDR3 sequences, of which approximately 15% are seen a single time; about 10% belongs to the top ten. What was sequenced was blood. Receptors originate from a woman aged 55-69 years with Graves' hyperthyroidism.

Points on this clonotype: This may come from a read error, since a much larger clone is one base off. CDR3 sequence: CAGTQGQVLGEQYF. In DNA, the CDR3 is TGTGCCGGCACCCAGGGACAGGTCCTAGGCGAGCAGTACTTC. The V gene is TRBV3-1, the J gene TRBJ2-7; 8 bases match TRBD1. V shed 11 bases, J shed 6 bases, and the junction held 15 bases outside the gene matches. The length of the CDR3 is 14 residues. CDR1 and CDR2 (germline): LGHDT, YNNKEL (reference sequence).

The genes are TRBV7-9 and TRBJ2-7; 9 nucleotides align to TRBD1. V gave up 3 bases and J gave up 5 bases; unmatched junction bases: 8. CDR1 SEHNR and CDR2 FQNEAQ come from the germline V gene (reference sequence). This CDR3 comprises 15 residues. The CDR3 is CASSFLGTGLNEQYF. The CDR3 DNA reads TGTGCCAGCAGCTTTCTAGGGACAGGGCTGAACGAGCAGTACTTC.

This clonotype was counted between two and nine times. The rearrangement links TRBV18 to TRBJ1-1, with 7 bases identical to TRBD1. J was trimmed by 5 bases and V by 1 base; bases with no gene match: 7. The CDR3 loop spans 15 amino acids. In germline, CDR1 is KGHSH, CDR2 LQKENI. The CDR3 loop reads CASSPQAGGETEAFF. The CDR3 bases are TGTGCCAGCTCACCACAGGCAGGGGGTGAGACTGAAGCTTTCTTT.

This clonotype was picked up many times. The chain couples TRBV11-2 to TRBJ2-7, with 7 positions matching TRBD1. After removal of 3 bases from V and 2 bases from J, the junction contained 7 bases not matched to a gene. The CDR3 has 15 residues. From germline, CDR1 is SGHAT and CDR2 FQNNGV. In DNA form, the CDR3 reads TGTGCCAGCAGCTTCCCCGGGACAGCGACCTACGAGCAGTACTTC. Translated, it gives CASSFPGTATYEQYF.

This clonotype was counted many times. The CDR3 is CASSLTPGQRLLGYTF. In DNA form, the CDR3 reads TGTGCCAGCAGTTTAACACCGGGACAGAGACTTCTTGGCTACACCTTC. The rearrangement joins TRBV27 to TRBJ1-2, with 7 bases fitting TRBD1. The V and J ends lost 2 bases and 7 bases, in that order; junction bases with no gene match: 13. The length of the CDR3 is 16 residues. The germline CDR1 and CDR2 sequences are MNHEY and SMNVEV (reference sequence).

This clonotype was seen at least ten times. V gene TRBV27 combines with J gene TRBJ2-3, with no clear D. There are 14 residues in the CDR3. Germline V CDR1 and CDR2: MNHEY, SMNVEV (reference sequence). V dropped 5 bases and J dropped 1 base, with 10 bases sitting between them. The CDR3 spells CASSASMGTDTQYF. The DNA of the CDR3 is TGTGCCAGCAGTGCCTCCATGGGCACAGATACGCAGTATTTT.

This clonotype was observed once. Being one base from a much bigger clone, this may be a read error. The chain couples TRBV18 to TRBJ2-2; 10 positions match TRBD1. Germline V gene lookup returns CDR1 KGHSH and CDR2 LQKENI. The CDR3 spans 15 residues. CDR3 nucleotides: TGTGCCAGCGCCGAGGGACAGGGGAGGACCGGGGAGCCGTTTTTT. It codes for CASAEGQGRTGEPFF.

In this sample, this clonotype turned up many times. The chain couples TRBV5-6 to TRBJ1-1; no definite D call. Germline V gives CDR1 SGHDT, CDR2 YYEEEE. The CDR3 has 13 amino acids. V lost 1 base to trimming and J lost 3 bases, with 7 bases between them. The CDR3 DNA reads TGTGCCAGCAGCTTGCCCAAGTACACTGAAGCTTTCTTT. Translation: CASSLPKYTEAFF.

At least ten counts were recorded for this clonotype. This rearrangement joins TRBV12-3 or TRBV12-4 to TRBJ2-3; the D is unclear. This CDR3 is 15 amino acids long. Trimming cost V 4 bases and J 8 bases, with 19 bases left between them. CDR3: CASSSYSPPKVTQYF. CDR3 bases: TGTGCCAGCAGTTCCTACTCCCCTCCTAAAGTTACGCAGTATTTT.

This clonotype was seen ten or more times. The rearrangement uses TRBV18 and TRBJ1-1; D is possibly TRBD1 (5 bases). CDR3 length: 16 amino acids. Trimming pared 0 bases from V and 1 base from J, leaving 12 bases between. Germline V gene sequence: CDR1 KGHSH, CDR2 LQKENI. The CDR3 protein is CASSPPVGGGNTEAFF. CDR3 in DNA: TGTGCCAGCTCACCACCGGTTGGGGGAGGGAACACTGAAGCTTTCTTT. The variable domain in full, completed from reference TRBV18 and TRBJ1-1, reads NAGVMQNPRHLVRRRGQEARLRCSPMKGHSHVYWYRQLPEEGLKFMVYLQKENIIDESGMPKERFSAEFPKEGPSILRIQQVVRGDSAAYFCASSPPVGGGNTEAFFGQGTRLTVV.

This clonotype was recorded at least ten times. The rearrangement joins TRBV11-2 to TRBJ2-7; D gene uncertain. Per germline, CDR1 SGHAT and CDR2 FQNNGV. The CDR3 is 14 residues long. V gave up 1 base and J gave up 4 bases, with 11 bases separating them. This chain's CDR3 is CASSLGPSLYEQYF. CDR3 nucleotide sequence: TGTGCCAGCAGCTTAGGCCCCTCCTTGTACGAGCAGTACTTC.

The table lists this clonotype with many counts. V gene TRBV7-9 combines with J gene TRBJ1-1; no reliable D call. Germline V gene data show CDR1 as SEHNR and CDR2 as FQNEAQ (reference sequence). V was shortened by 2 bases and J by 3 bases, with 7 bases between the two germline ends. This CDR3 region has 13 residues. CDR3 residues: CASSLLGDTEAFF. The CDR3 bases are TGTGCCAGCAGCTTACTGGGAGACACTGAAGCTTTCTTT.

This clonotype was observed many times. Here the CDR3 DNA reads TGCAGTGCTCCTGGGACAGGGGAGGTCGAGCAGTACTTC. Translation gives CSAPGTGEVEQYF. The V call is TRBV20-1, the J call TRBJ2-7; 10 positions match TRBD1. The CDR3 is 13 residues long. V trimming: 5 bases; J trimming: 6 bases; junction bases outside the gene matches: 7. Germline V gives CDR1 DFQATT, CDR2 SNEGSKA (reference sequence).

This clonotype was detected only a few times. The chain links TRBV3-1 to TRBJ2-2, with D possibly matching TRBD1 (5 bases). Trimming left V 3 bases short and J 0 bases short, with 8 bases between. The germline V gene encodes CDR1 LGHDT and CDR2 YNNKEL (reference sequence). The CDR3 runs 15 residues. The CDR3: CASSQDTANTGELFF. The CDR3, as DNA: TGTGCCAGCAGCCAGGACACAGCGAACACCGGGGAGCTGTTTTTT.